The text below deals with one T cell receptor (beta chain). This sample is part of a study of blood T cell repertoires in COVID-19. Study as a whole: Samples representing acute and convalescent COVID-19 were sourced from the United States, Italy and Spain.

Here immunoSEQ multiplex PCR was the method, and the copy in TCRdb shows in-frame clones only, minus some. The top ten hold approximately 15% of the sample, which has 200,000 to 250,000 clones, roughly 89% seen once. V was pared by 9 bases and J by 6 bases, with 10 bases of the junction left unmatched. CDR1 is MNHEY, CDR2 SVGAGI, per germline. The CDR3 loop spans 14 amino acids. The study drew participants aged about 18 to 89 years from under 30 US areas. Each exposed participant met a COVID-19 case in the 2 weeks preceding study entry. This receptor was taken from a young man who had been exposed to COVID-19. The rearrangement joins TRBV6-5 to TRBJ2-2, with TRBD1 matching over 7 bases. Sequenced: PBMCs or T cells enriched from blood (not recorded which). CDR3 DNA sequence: TGTGCCAGTCGCCAGGGGGTTAATGCCGGGGAGCTGTTTTTT. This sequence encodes CASRQGVNAGELFF.